These 29 T cell receptor beta chains came from one sample sequenced in a study of siplizumab effects on memory and regulatory T cells. TCRdb's copy holds only in-frame clones and misses some; the assay was immunoSEQ multiplex PCR. The sample lists 94,000 or so clones; around 95% were seen once. Sequenced material: naive CD4+ T cells sorted from blood. The receptor set was obtained from a human donor in good health.

This rearrangement joins TRBV19 to TRBJ1-1; D unclear. V was trimmed by 1 base and J by 1 base, leaving 7 bases between them. This CDR3 contains 14 residues. CDR1 and CDR2 (germline): LNHDA, SQIVND (reference sequence). CDR3 coding DNA: TGTGCCAGTAGTATAGTGTCGGGGAACACTGAAGCTTTCTTT. It is translated as CASSIVSGNTEAFF.

The chain joins TRBV7-2 to TRBJ1-1; D may be TRBD1 (5 bases). This CDR3 comprises 13 residues. Germline values: CDR1 SGHTA, CDR2 FQGNSA. Trimming took off 4 bases at V and 7 bases at J, with 13 bases between the two ends. The CDR3 spells CASSSTREGEAFF. CDR3 sequence (DNA): TGTGCCAGCAGCTCGACCAGGGAGGGTGAAGCTTTCTTT.

The rearrangement uses TRBV7-2 and TRBJ1-5; 9 nucleotides line up with TRBD1. J gave up 6 bases and V 5 bases, and 5 bases lay outside the gene matches. Germline assignment: CDR1 SGHTA and CDR2 FQGNSA. The CDR3 runs 14 residues. The CDR3 nucleotides are TGTGCCAGCAGCCCACAGGGGGCGATTCAGCCCCAGCATTTT. This sequence encodes CASSPQGAIQPQHF.

V gene TRBV11-3 combines with J gene TRBJ2-3; D might be TRBD1 (6 bases). Germline V gene lookup returns CDR1 SGHNT and CDR2 YENEEA. V gave up 5 bases and J gave up 2 bases, with 11 bases separating them. This CDR3 region has 14 residues. The CDR3 spells CASSPKGDTDTQYF. CDR3 sequence (DNA): TGTGCCAGCAGCCCAAAGGGGGACACAGATACGCAGTATTTT.

This chain connects TRBV6-6 to TRBJ2-1, with D maybe TRBD1 (5 bases). Trimming stripped 5 bases from V and 3 bases from J, with 11 bases between. CDR1 is MNHNY, CDR2 SVGAGI, per germline (reference sequence). The CDR3 runs 14 residues. The CDR3 DNA follows: TGTGCCAGCAGTCGTGGACAAGACTACAATGAGCAGTTCTTC. Encoded protein: CASSRGQDYNEQFF.

The V gene is TRBV18, the J gene TRBJ1-2; maybe TRBD1 (6 bases). The ends were cut back, 6 bases at V and 2 bases at J, with 16 bases in the middle. The CDR3 extends over 15 amino acids. Germline assignment: CDR1 KGHSH and CDR2 LQKENI. CDR3 sequence: CASSPGTQGNYGYTF. CDR3 DNA sequence: TGTGCCAGCTCCCCAGGAACACAGGGCAACTATGGCTACACCTTC. Complete variable domain (other parts from reference TRBV18 and TRBJ1-2): NAGVMQNPRHLVRRRGQEARLRCSPMKGHSHVYWYRQLPEEGLKFMVYLQKENIIDESGMPKERFSAEFPKEGPSILRIQQVVRGDSAAYFCASSPGTQGNYGYTFGSGTRLTVV.

The chain uses TRBV6-6 and TRBJ1-6, with D maybe TRBD1 (5 bases). This CDR3 has 15 amino acids. In germline, CDR1 is MNHNY, CDR2 SVGAGI (reference sequence). V was shortened by 0 bases and J by 10 bases, with 13 bases between the two germline ends. The CDR3 region has the DNA TGTGCCAGCAGTTACTCGGGGGGAGAAAAATCACCCCTCCACTTT. It encodes CASSYSGGEKSPLHF.

The genes are TRBV6-1 and TRBJ1-6, with D possibly matching TRBD1 (6 bases). This CDR3 spans 15 amino acids. V dropped 6 bases and J dropped 2 bases, with 11 bases sitting between them. Germline V CDR1 and CDR2: MNHNS, SASEGT. CDR3 DNA: TGTGCCAGCAGAACACAGGGCACCTATAATTCACCCCTCCACTTT. This sequence encodes CASRTQGTYNSPLHF.

V usage is TRBV7-3 and J usage is TRBJ1-3, with no clear D. Germline assignment: CDR1 SGHTA and CDR2 FQGTGA. Trimming stripped 2 bases from V and 0 bases from J, with 11 bases between. The CDR3 consists of 16 residues. The CDR3 loop reads CASSLRGGFSGNTIYF. CDR3 sequence (DNA): TGTGCCAGCAGCTTACGTGGAGGGTTCTCTGGAAACACCATATATTTT.

This chain links TRBV2 with TRBJ1-4; D is unresolved. The CDR3 loop spans 14 amino acids. The V gene lost 1 base and the J gene lost 5 bases, with 8 bases spanning the gap. From germline, CDR1 is SNHLY and CDR2 FYNNEI. The DNA for the CDR3 is TGTGCCAGCAGTGAAGGCAGGTCGAATGAAAAACTGTTTTTT. Residues: CASSEGRSNEKLFF.

This rearrangement joins TRBV30 to TRBJ1-4; no firm D call. Germline loops: CDR1 GTSNPN, CDR2 SVGIG (reference sequence). This CDR3 has 12 residues. With 5 bases removed from V and 6 bases from J, the gap between germline ends came to 10 bases. The CDR3 is CAWSFTDEKLFF. Here the CDR3 DNA reads TGTGCCTGGTCCTTTACAGATGAAAAACTGTTTTTT.

The genes are TRBV7-3 and TRBJ2-6; D unclear. The V gene's germline CDR1 is SGHTA and CDR2 FQGTGA. There are 13 residues in the CDR3. V dropped 1 base and J dropped 7 bases, with 5 bases sitting between them. The CDR3 DNA reads TGTGCCAGCAGCTTAATGGCAGCCAACGTCCTGACTTTC. This gives the protein CASSLMAANVLTF.

The rearrangement uses TRBV12-1 and TRBJ2-5; the DNA was not compared with TRBD1, the D call given in the table. TRBV12-1 is marked as a pseudogene. The CDR3 length is 9 residues. CDR3 sequence reads: CAVQETQYF. The CDR3 nucleotides are TGTGCCGTCCAGGAGACCCAGTACTTC.

This sequence joins TRBV2 and TRBJ2-3; 10 bases fit TRBD2. CDR3 size: 17 residues. Germline CDR1 reads SNHLY; CDR2 reads FYNNEI. The trim removed 7 bases at V and 5 bases at J, leaving 15 bases unmatched. CDR3 sequence: CASIPILASGGKDTQYF. The DNA of the CDR3 is TGTGCCAGCATTCCTATATTGGCTAGCGGGGGAAAAGATACGCAGTATTTT.

The J gene is TRBJ2-5, the V gene TRBV7-2, with D possibly matching TRBD2 (6 bases). The ends were cut back, 3 bases at V and 5 bases at J, with 13 bases in the middle. There are 14 residues in the CDR3. Germline V lookup: CDR1 SGHTA, CDR2 FQGNSA. CDR3 loop: CASSFWGVAETQYF. CDR3 DNA: TGTGCCAGCAGCTTTTGGGGGGTGGCGGAGACCCAGTACTTC.

The rearrangement joins TRBV5-1 to TRBJ2-3; 14 bases are a match to TRBD2. J gave up 1 base and V 4 bases, and 2 bases lay outside the gene matches. The germline CDR1 and CDR2 sequences are SGHRS and YFSETQ. This CDR3 has 16 residues. The CDR3 loop is CASSQGLAGGTDTQYF. The CDR3, as DNA: TGCGCCAGCAGCCAGGGACTAGCGGGGGGCACAGATACGCAGTATTTT.

The genes are TRBV6-1 and TRBJ1-1; tentatively, D is TRBD1 (6 bases). Germline V lookup: CDR1 MNHNS, CDR2 SASEGT. Deletions cut 2 bases from V and 13 bases from J, with 17 bases between. The CDR3 is made up of 13 amino acids. CDR3 region: CASSELDRGFVFF. The CDR3 DNA is TGTGCCAGCAGTGAATTGGACAGAGGTTTTGTTTTCTTT.

V and J are TRBV19 and TRBJ2-2; 11 positions agree with TRBD2. The ends lost 6 bases at V and 6 bases at J; junction bases unmatched: 6. This CDR3 region has 15 residues. Germline CDR1 and CDR2: LNHDA and SQIVND (reference sequence). The chain's CDR3 is CASRLAGGPSGELFF. The CDR3, as DNA: TGTGCCAGTAGATTAGCGGGGGGGCCGTCCGGGGAGCTGTTTTTT.

The CDR3 reads CASSPAGHSNYGYTF. Here the CDR3 DNA reads TGTGCCAGCAGTCCCGCGGGACACTCTAACTATGGCTACACCTTC. J is TRBJ1-2 and V is TRBV28; perhaps TRBD1 as D (6 bases). The CDR3 consists of 15 residues. CDR1 MDHEN and CDR2 SYDVKM come from the germline V gene. V gave up 5 bases and J gave up 0 bases, with 13 bases separating them.

This clone was picked up one time. This rearrangement joins TRBV27 to TRBJ2-3; D is possibly TRBD2 (6 bases). The CDR3 totals 16 residues. Germline V gene sequence: CDR1 MNHEY, CDR2 SMNVEV (reference sequence). Trimming pared 2 bases from V and 2 bases from J, leaving 14 bases between. CDR3 sequence (DNA): TGTGCCAGCAGTTTACAAGCGGGCCTATTCACAGATACGCAGTATTTT. It is translated as CASSLQAGLFTDTQYF.

V is TRBV15 and J is TRBJ1-5; D is uncertain. Germline assignment: CDR1 LNHNV and CDR2 YYDKDF (reference sequence). V shed 0 bases and J shed 0 bases, with 12 bases lying between them. The CDR3 loop spans 17 amino acids. This CDR3 reads CATSRDAQPNSNQPQHF. As DNA, the CDR3 is TGTGCCACCAGCAGAGATGCACAGCCGAATAGCAATCAGCCCCAGCATTTT. The variable domain in full, completed from reference TRBV15 and TRBJ1-5, reads DAMVIQNPRYQVTQFGKPVTLSCSQTLNHNVMYWYQQKSSQAPKLLFHYYDKDFNNEADTPDNFQSRRPNTSFCFLDIRSPGLGDTAMYLCATSRDAQPNSNQPQHFGDGTRLSIL.

The chain couples TRBV9 to TRBJ1-1; D may be TRBD1 (5 bases). This CDR3 region has 16 residues. Germline values: CDR1 SGDLS, CDR2 YYNGEE. V dropped 4 bases and J dropped 1 base, with 17 bases sitting between them. The CDR3 sequence: CASSLRGSPGNTEAFF. The CDR3 DNA reads TGTGCCAGCAGCCTTCGGGGCTCACCTGGGAACACTGAAGCTTTCTTT.

V is TRBV9 and J is TRBJ1-2, with D perhaps matching TRBD1 (5 bases). The CDR3 sequence is 14 residues long. Germline assignment: CDR1 SGDLS and CDR2 YYNGEE. The V and J ends lost 3 bases and 7 bases respectively, with 16 bases between them. DNA of the CDR3: TGTGCCAGCAGCGAACCCGGGACCCCCTCTGGCTACACCTTC. The encoded protein is CASSEPGTPSGYTF.

This chain links TRBV7-2 with TRBJ2-1; 7 nucleotides align to TRBD2. V lost 2 bases and J lost 3; bases outside the gene matches: 1. Germline CDR1 reads SGHTA; CDR2 reads FQGNSA. This CDR3 has 14 residues. The CDR3 bases are TGTGCCAGCAGCTTACCGGGGGGCTACAATGAGCAGTTCTTC. Translation: CASSLPGGYNEQFF.

This clone was counted once. This sequence joins TRBV28 and TRBJ2-3; D gene ambiguous. Trimming removed 3 bases at V and 1 base at J, with 8 bases between. CDR1 and CDR2 (germline): MDHEN, SYDVKM. The length of the CDR3 is 14 residues. The chain's CDR3 is CASSFTTGTDTQYF. The CDR3 DNA reads TGTGCCAGCAGTTTTACGACTGGCACAGATACGCAGTATTTT.

This clone was counted a single time. The chain links TRBV5-1 to TRBJ2-2, with 9 bases lining up with TRBD2. The V gene end was trimmed by 4 bases and the J gene end by 5 bases; junction bases not matched to a gene: 9. This CDR3 region has 16 residues. CDR1 and CDR2 from the germline V gene are SGHRS and YFSETQ. Written as DNA, the CDR3 is TGCGCCAGCAGCCTAGGAGTAGCGGGGGCGACCGGGGAGCTGTTTTTT. It translates to CASSLGVAGATGELFF.

V gene TRBV7-9 combines with J gene TRBJ2-1; 8 nucleotides match TRBD2. The CDR3 contains 16 residues. With V trimmed by 1 base and J by 7 bases, 9 bases remained unmatched. Per the germline V gene, CDR1 is SEHNR and CDR2 is FQNEAQ (reference sequence). CDR3 sequence: CASSLVQLGLVNEQFF. For the CDR3, the DNA is TGTGCCAGCAGCTTAGTTCAGCTGGGACTAGTAAATGAGCAGTTCTTC.

The rearrangement links TRBV28 to TRBJ2-3, with 8 nucleotides matching TRBD1. CDR1 MDHEN and CDR2 SYDVKM come from the germline V gene. CDR3 length: 14 residues. The V gene end was trimmed by 5 bases and the J gene end by 1 base; junction bases not matched to a gene: 2. The CDR3 coding sequence is TGTGCCAGCAGTGGACAGGGCGGCACAGATACGCAGTATTTT. It codes for CASSGQGGTDTQYF. Together with reference TRBV28 and TRBJ2-3, the CDR3 gives the full variable domain: DVKVTQSSRYLVKRTGEKVFLECVQDMDHENMFWYRQDPGLGLRLIYFSYDVKMKEKGDIPEGYSVSREKKERFSLILESASTNQTSMYLCASSGQGGTDTQYFGPGTRLTVL.

CDR3 nucleotides: TGTGCCAGCTCACCCCAGACAGGGGGCACTGAAGCTTTCTTT. It codes for CASSPQTGGTEAFF. The rearrangement uses TRBV18 and TRBJ1-1; 9 bases map to TRBD1. V lost 3 bases to trimming and J lost 4 bases; unmatched junction nucleotides: 3. The CDR3 extends over 14 amino acids. Germline V gene lookup returns CDR1 KGHSH and CDR2 LQKENI.